The sample holds one count of the clone carrying this TCR beta chain. The assay was immunoSEQ multiplex PCR, and TCRdb's table has in-frame clones only and misses some. The table includes roughly 120,000 clones, roughly 90% detected once. The data derive from a study of control samples from healthy donors and cancer patients. The CDR3 covers 14 residues. Germline values: CDR1 GTSNPN, CDR2 SVGIG (reference sequence). V dropped 3 bases and J dropped 4 bases, with 13 bases sitting between them. The rearrangement uses TRBV30 and TRBJ1-3; D is undetermined. Specimen: blood. The TCR was taken from a woman in her late teens or twenties in good health. The CDR3 loop reads CAWSLQESGNTIYF. In nucleotides, the CDR3 is TGTGCCTGGAGCCTGCAGGAGTCCGGAAACACCATATATTTT.